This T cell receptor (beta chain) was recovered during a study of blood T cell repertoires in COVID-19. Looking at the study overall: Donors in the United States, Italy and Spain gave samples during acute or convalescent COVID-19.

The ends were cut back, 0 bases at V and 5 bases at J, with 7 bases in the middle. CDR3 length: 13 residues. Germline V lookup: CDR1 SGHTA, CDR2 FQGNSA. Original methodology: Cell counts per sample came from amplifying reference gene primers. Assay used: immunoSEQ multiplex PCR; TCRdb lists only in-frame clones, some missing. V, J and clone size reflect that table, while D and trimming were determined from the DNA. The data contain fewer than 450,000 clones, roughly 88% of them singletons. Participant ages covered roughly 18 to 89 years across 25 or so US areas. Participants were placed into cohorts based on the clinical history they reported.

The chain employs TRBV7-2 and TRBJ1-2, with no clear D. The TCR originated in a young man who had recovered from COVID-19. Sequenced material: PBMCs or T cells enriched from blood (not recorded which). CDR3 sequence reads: CASSLASSYGYTF. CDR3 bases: TGTGCCAGCAGCTTAGCCTCCAGTTATGGCTACACCTTC.